This T cell receptor beta chain comes out of a study of shared clonotypes between healthy human individuals. V trimming: 1 base; J trimming: 3 bases; junction bases outside the gene matches: 11. From germline, CDR1 is SGHTA and CDR2 FQGTGA. CDR3 size: 20 residues. Some clones are missing from TCRdb's copy, which holds only in-frame ones; the method was immunoSEQ multiplex PCR. The repertoire consists of over a million clones, with about 74% occurring once and the leading ten covering over 1.3%. V is TRBV7-3 and J is TRBJ2-3, with 15 bases aligning to TRBD2. Sequenced input: memory CD4+ T cells sorted from blood. As to subset: CD45RA-negative fraction. The source of this sequence is a man aged 18 to 29 in good health. The CDR3 DNA follows: TGTGCCAGCAGCTTAAAGGCCCGGGGACTAGCGGGGGGAAGGACAGATACGCAGTATTTT. Its protein is CASSLKARGLAGGRTDTQYF.